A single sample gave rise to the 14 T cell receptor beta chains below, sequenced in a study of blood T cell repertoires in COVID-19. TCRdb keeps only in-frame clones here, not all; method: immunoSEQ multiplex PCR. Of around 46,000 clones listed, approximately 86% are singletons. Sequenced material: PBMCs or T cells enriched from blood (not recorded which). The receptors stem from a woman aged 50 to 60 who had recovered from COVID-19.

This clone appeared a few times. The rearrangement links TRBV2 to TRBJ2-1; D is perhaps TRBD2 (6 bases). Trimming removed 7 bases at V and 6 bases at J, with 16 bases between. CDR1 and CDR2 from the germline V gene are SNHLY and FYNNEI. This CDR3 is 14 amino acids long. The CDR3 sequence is CASIRETRINEQFF. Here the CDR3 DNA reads TGTGCCAGCATACGGGAGACTCGGATCAATGAGCAGTTCTTC.

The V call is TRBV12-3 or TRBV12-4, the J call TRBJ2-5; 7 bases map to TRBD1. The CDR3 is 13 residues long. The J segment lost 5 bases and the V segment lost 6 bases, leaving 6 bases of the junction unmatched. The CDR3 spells CASRTGTVETQYF. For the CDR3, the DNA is TGTGCCAGCAGGACCGGGACAGTGGAGACCCAGTACTTC.

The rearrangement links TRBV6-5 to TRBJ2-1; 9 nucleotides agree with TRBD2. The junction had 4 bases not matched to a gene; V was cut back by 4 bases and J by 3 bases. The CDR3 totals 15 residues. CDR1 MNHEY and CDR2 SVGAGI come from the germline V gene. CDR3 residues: CASSLSSGNYNEQFF. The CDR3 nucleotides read TGTGCCAGCAGTTTGTCTAGCGGGAACTACAATGAGCAGTTCTTC.

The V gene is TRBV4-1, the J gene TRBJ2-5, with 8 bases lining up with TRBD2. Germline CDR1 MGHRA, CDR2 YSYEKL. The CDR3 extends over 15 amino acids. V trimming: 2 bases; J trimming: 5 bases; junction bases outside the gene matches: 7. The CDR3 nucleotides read TGCGCCAGCAGCCAAACCGGGGGGGCGAGGGAGACCCAGTACTTC. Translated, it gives CASSQTGGARETQYF.

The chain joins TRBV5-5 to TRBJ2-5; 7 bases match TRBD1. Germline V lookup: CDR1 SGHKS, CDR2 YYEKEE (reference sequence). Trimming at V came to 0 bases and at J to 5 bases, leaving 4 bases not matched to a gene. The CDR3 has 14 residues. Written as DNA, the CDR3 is TGTGCCAGCAGCTTGGTTGGGACAGCGGAGACCCAGTACTTC. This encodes CASSLVGTAETQYF.

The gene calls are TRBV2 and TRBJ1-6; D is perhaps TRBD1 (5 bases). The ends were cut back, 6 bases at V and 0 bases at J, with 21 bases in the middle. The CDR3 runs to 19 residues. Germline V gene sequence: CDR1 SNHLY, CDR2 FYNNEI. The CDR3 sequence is CASSALPGLRSSYNSPLHF. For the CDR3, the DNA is TGTGCCAGCAGCGCCCTTCCGGGACTCAGGAGCTCCTATAATTCACCCCTCCACTTT.

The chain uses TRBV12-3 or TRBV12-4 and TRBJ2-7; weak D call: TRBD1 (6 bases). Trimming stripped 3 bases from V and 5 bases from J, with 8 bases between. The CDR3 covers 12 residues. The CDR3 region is CASSFQGNEQYF. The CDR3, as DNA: TGTGCCAGCAGTTTCCAGGGGAACGAGCAGTACTTC.

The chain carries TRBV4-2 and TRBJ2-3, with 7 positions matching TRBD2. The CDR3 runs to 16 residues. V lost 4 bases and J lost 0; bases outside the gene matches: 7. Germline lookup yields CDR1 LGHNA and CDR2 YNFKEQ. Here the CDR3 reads CASSPGNSGSTDTQYF. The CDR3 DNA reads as TGTGCCAGCAGCCCAGGGAATAGCGGGAGCACAGATACGCAGTATTTT.

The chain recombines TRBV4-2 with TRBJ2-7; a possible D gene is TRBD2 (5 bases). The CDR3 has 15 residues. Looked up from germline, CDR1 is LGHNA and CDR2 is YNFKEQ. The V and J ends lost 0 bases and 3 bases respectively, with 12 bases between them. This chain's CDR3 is CASSQERVGVYEQYF. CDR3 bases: TGTGCCAGCAGCCAAGAGCGGGTCGGGGTCTACGAGCAGTACTTC.

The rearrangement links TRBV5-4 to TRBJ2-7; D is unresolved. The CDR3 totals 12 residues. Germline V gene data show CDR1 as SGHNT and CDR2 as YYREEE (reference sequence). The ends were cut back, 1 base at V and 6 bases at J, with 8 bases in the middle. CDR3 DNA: TGTGCCAGCAGCTTGCAGGTTGGCGAGCAGTACTTC. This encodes CASSLQVGEQYF. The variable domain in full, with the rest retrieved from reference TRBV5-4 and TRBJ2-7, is ETGVTQSPTHLIKTRGQQVTLRCSSQSGHNTVSWYQQALGQGPQFIFQYYREEENGRGNFPPRFSGLQFPNYSSELNVNALELDDSALYLCASSLQVGEQYFGPGTRLTVT.

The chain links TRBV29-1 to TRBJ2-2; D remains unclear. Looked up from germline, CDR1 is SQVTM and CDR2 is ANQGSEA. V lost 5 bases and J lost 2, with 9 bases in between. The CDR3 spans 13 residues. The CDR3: CSVFRSNTGELFF. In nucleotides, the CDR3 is TGCAGCGTTTTTCGGTCCAACACCGGGGAGCTGTTTTTT.

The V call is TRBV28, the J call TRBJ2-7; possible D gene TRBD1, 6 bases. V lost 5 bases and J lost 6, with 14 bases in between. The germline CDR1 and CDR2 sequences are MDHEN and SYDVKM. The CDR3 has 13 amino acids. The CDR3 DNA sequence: TGTGCCAGCAGTCCTCCTCCAGGGGTCGAGCAGTACTTC. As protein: CASSPPPGVEQYF.

CDR3 loop: CASSKRTGASTDTQYF. CDR3 nucleotide sequence: TGTGCCAGTAGTAAGAGGACAGGGGCCAGCACAGATACGCAGTATTTT. The rearrangement uses TRBV19 and TRBJ2-3; TRBD1 aligns across 9 bases. Germline V CDR1 and CDR2: LNHDA, SQIVND (reference sequence). J was trimmed by 0 bases and V by 4 bases; bases with no gene match: 5. There are 16 residues in the CDR3.

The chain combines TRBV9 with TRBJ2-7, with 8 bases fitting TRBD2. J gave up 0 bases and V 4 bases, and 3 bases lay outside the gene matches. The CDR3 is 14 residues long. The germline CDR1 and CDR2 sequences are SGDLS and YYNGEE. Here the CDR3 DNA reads TGTGCCAGCAGCCCTAGCGGGCTCTCCTACGAGCAGTACTTC. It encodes CASSPSGLSYEQYF.